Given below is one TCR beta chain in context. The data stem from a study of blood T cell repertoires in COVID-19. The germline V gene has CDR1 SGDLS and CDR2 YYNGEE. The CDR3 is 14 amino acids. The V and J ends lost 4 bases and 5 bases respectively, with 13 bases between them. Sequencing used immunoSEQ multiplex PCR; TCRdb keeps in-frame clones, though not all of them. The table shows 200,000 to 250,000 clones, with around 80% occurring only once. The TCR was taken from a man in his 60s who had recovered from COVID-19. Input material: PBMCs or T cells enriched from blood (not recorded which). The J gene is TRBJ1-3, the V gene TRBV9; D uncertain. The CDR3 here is CASSPSGNRNTIYF. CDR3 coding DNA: TGTGCCAGCAGCCCCTCGGGGAATAGAAACACCATATATTTT.